This TCR beta chain was profiled in a study of blood T cell repertoires in COVID-19. Study information: Both acute and convalescent COVID-19 samples were obtained from the United States, Italy and Spain. Sources were T cells, B-cell-depleted T cells, or PBMCs; the material itself was cDNA or gDNA.

The method was immunoSEQ multiplex PCR; TCRdb's version includes in-frame clones alone and lacks a portion of them. The sample has 90,000 to 150,000 clones; approximately 86% are singletons. This receptor was obtained from a human donor in a cohort sampled during active COVID-19. Sequencing was performed on peripheral blood.

The CDR3 region is CASSQDSSGQGNQPQHF. CDR3 nucleotides: TGCGCCAGCAGCCAAGATTCATCCGGACAGGGGAATCAGCCCCAGCATTTT. This rearrangement joins TRBV4-1 to TRBJ1-5, with 9 bases identical to TRBD1. This CDR3 comprises 17 residues. J was trimmed by 4 bases and V by 0 bases; bases with no gene match: 7. Germline CDR1 is MGHRA and CDR2 is YSYEKL.